Below are 21 T cell receptor beta chains sequenced from a single sample in a study of cytomegalovirus exposure and HLA in healthy donors. The study ran its PCR with 60 Vbeta and 13 Jbeta primers. Method: immunoSEQ multiplex PCR; TCRdb's copy keeps in-frame clones and lacks some. The table lists 160,000 or so clones, around 80% of them singletons. The sample comprised PBMCs. Receptors were obtained from a man in his forties or fifties in good health and CMV-seronegative.

This chain uses TRBV27 with TRBJ1-4; D might be TRBD1 (5 bases). Deletions cut 2 bases from V and 5 bases from J, with 15 bases between. The CDR3 consists of 16 residues. The V gene's germline CDR1 is MNHEY and CDR2 SMNVEV (reference sequence). CDR3 bases: TGTGCCAGCAGTTTACCTACAGGTGGTCTAAATGAAAAACTGTTTTTT. Its translation is CASSLPTGGLNEKLFF.

V gene TRBV6-1 combines with J gene TRBJ2-3; TRBD1 aligns across 8 bases. Losses at the gene ends were 5 bases for V and 3 bases for J; bases not matched to a gene: 4. Germline loops: CDR1 MNHNS, CDR2 SASEGT. This CDR3 comprises 14 residues. The CDR3 coding sequence is TGTGCCAGCAGTCAGGACAGGGTTACAGATACGCAGTATTTT. It codes for CASSQDRVTDTQYF.

V is TRBV5-1 and J is TRBJ1-4; 8 bases align to TRBD1. This CDR3 has 14 residues. From germline, CDR1 is SGHRS and CDR2 YFSETQ. The V and J ends lost 2 bases and 7 bases, in that order; junction bases with no gene match: 4. The CDR3 nucleotides read TGCGCCAGCAGCTTCAGGGGGCCTCGTGAAAAACTGTTTTTT. This gives the protein CASSFRGPREKLFF.

The chain joins TRBV2 to TRBJ2-7, with 12 bases lining up with TRBD2. Germline V gene lookup returns CDR1 SNHLY and CDR2 FYNNEI. The length of the CDR3 is 14 residues. Trimming removed 6 bases from V and 6 bases from J; junction bases left unmatched: 6. The CDR3 region has the DNA TGTGCCAGCAGGGCGGGACTAGCGGGCGGCGAGCAGTACTTC. The encoded protein is CASRAGLAGGEQYF.

V gene TRBV13 combines with J gene TRBJ2-1; TRBD2 might be the D (7 bases). The CDR3 consists of 16 residues. V lost 2 bases to trimming and J lost 3 bases, with 14 bases between them. Germline values: CDR1 PRHDT, CDR2 FYEKMQ (reference sequence). The chain's CDR3 is CASSLRGGPDYNEQFF. The CDR3, as DNA: TGTGCCAGCAGCTTAAGGGGGGGTCCCGACTACAATGAGCAGTTCTTC.

The chain uses TRBV7-2 and TRBJ2-4; D might be TRBD2 (5 bases). Trimming took 1 base from V and 5 from J, leaving 18 bases between them. The CDR3 loop spans 17 amino acids. Germline V gene data show CDR1 as SGHTA and CDR2 as FQGNSA. This CDR3 reads CASSLDSSGRAQNIQYF. The CDR3 DNA is TGTGCCAGCAGCTTAGACTCCTCCGGGCGGGCCCAAAACATTCAGTACTTC. Together with reference TRBV7-2 and TRBJ2-4, the CDR3 gives the full variable domain: GAGVSQSPSNKVTEKGKDVELRCDPISGHTALYWYRQSLGQGLEFLIYFQGNSAPDKSGLPSDRFSAERTGGSVSTLTIQRTQQEDSAVYLCASSLDSSGRAQNIQYFGAGTRLSVL.

V gene TRBV5-1 combines with J gene TRBJ2-2; the D gene is possibly TRBD1 (6 bases). This CDR3 spans 13 amino acids. V was trimmed by 7 bases and J by 6 bases, leaving 13 bases between them. CDR1 and CDR2 (germline): SGHRS, YFSETQ. The CDR3: CASAQGRAGELFF. The CDR3 region has the DNA TGCGCCAGCGCGCAGGGGCGGGCCGGGGAGCTGTTTTTT.

The CDR3 DNA reads TGTGCCAGTAGTCCACAGGGCACGAGGGCTAATCAGCCCCAGCATTTT. Translation: CASSPQGTRANQPQHF. The V call is TRBV19, the J call TRBJ1-5; maybe TRBD1 (6 bases). Trimming cost V 5 bases and J 4 bases, with 18 bases left between them. Germline CDR1 is LNHDA and CDR2 is SQIVND (reference sequence). CDR3 size: 16 residues.

This clone was seen a few times. The CDR3, as DNA: TGTGCCAGCAGTTCCCCCCTGCCCGGGCCCCAGCATTTT. This gives the protein CASSSPLPGPQHF. The chain employs TRBV6-5 and TRBJ1-5; D is undetermined. Germline V gene lookup returns CDR1 MNHEY and CDR2 SVGAGI. The CDR3 runs to 13 residues. Between the trimmed V and J ends, which lost 4 bases and 9 bases, there was a span of 13 bases.

This clone was found a few times. V and J are TRBV7-9 and TRBJ2-7; D is possibly TRBD1 (6 bases). This CDR3 comprises 15 residues. From germline, CDR1 is SEHNR and CDR2 FQNEAQ (reference sequence). Trimming stripped 5 bases from V and 2 bases from J, with 16 bases between. CDR3 nucleotide sequence: TGTGCCAGCAGCCACAGGGAATCGGTAACCTACGAGCAGTACTTC. Amino acids: CASSHRESVTYEQYF.

This chain joins TRBV4-3 and TRBJ2-2; 7 bases fit TRBD1. Per the germline V gene, CDR1 is LGHNA and CDR2 is YSLEER. V gave up 7 bases and J gave up 3 bases; unmatched junction bases: 11. The length of the CDR3 is 16 residues. CDR3 sequence reads: CASINDRVIDTGELFF. The CDR3 coding sequence is TGCGCCAGCATCAACGACAGGGTTATAGACACCGGGGAGCTGTTTTTT.

The chain is built from TRBV2 and TRBJ2-2; 10 bases are shared with TRBD2. The CDR3 has 15 residues. The trim removed 5 bases at V and 4 bases at J, leaving 4 bases unmatched. CDR1 and CDR2 (germline): SNHLY, FYNNEI. The CDR3 DNA is TGTGCCAGCAGTTATACTAGCGGGATCACCGGGGAGCTGTTTTTT. This encodes CASSYTSGITGELFF.

The chain employs TRBV6-1 and TRBJ1-5, with no clear D. CDR3 size: 11 residues. Germline V lookup: CDR1 MNHNS, CDR2 SASEGT. V was clipped by 8 bases and J by 5 bases, with 7 bases between them. CDR3 DNA: TGTGCCAGCGAGGGCGATCAGCCCCAGCATTTT. Translation gives CASEGDQPQHF.

This rearrangement joins TRBV29-1 to TRBJ1-1; perhaps TRBD1 as D (6 bases). Deletions cut 4 bases from V and 5 bases from J, with 14 bases between. The CDR3 has 13 amino acids. Looked up from germline, CDR1 is SQVTM and CDR2 is ANQGSEA. Written as DNA, the CDR3 is TGCAGCGTTGCGGGGGGCAGGAGTACTGAAGCTTTCTTT. Protein sequence: CSVAGGRSTEAFF.

This clone was counted between two and nine times. V is TRBV9 and J is TRBJ2-7; TRBD1 matches at 7 bases. V lost 3 bases and J lost 4; bases outside the gene matches: 10. The CDR3 loop spans 15 amino acids. The V gene's germline CDR1 is SGDLS and CDR2 YYNGEE. The CDR3 sequence is CASSGQGGRSYEQYF. CDR3 DNA sequence: TGTGCCAGCAGCGGCCAAGGGGGCAGAAGTTACGAGCAGTACTTC.

This clone was detected only a few times. CDR3 loop: CAISARGNTEAFF. The CDR3 DNA reads as TGTGCCATCAGTGCTAGGGGGAACACTGAAGCTTTCTTT. The V call is TRBV10-3, the J call TRBJ1-1, with D possibly being TRBD1 (5 bases). The germline gives CDR1 ENHRY, CDR2 SYGVKD. The CDR3 length is 13 residues. With 4 bases removed from V and 1 base from J, the gap between germline ends came to 7 bases.

This clone was seen only a few times. The chain employs TRBV19 and TRBJ1-1; 7 bases match TRBD1. The CDR3 is 13 amino acids. CDR1 and CDR2 (germline): LNHDA, SQIVND (reference sequence). Germline trimming cut 7 bases from V and 11 bases from J; bases unmatched to any gene: 13. The CDR3 reads CASTPQGSSMAFF. In DNA, the CDR3 is TGTGCCAGTACTCCACAGGGGTCCTCAATGGCTTTCTTT.

V is TRBV7-2 and J is TRBJ1-5; 7 nucleotides align to TRBD1. The CDR3 has 14 residues. The ends lost 1 base at V and 6 bases at J; junction bases unmatched: 3. CDR1 SGHTA and CDR2 FQGNSA come from the germline V gene. The CDR3 protein is CASSLGQGVQPQHF. The CDR3 nucleotides read TGTGCCAGCAGCTTAGGACAGGGTGTTCAGCCCCAGCATTTT. The full variable domain, with the rest looked up from reference TRBV7-2 and TRBJ1-5, is GAGVSQSPSNKVTEKGKDVELRCDPISGHTALYWYRQSLGQGLEFLIYFQGNSAPDKSGLPSDRFSAERTGGSVSTLTIQRTQQEDSAVYLCASSLGQGVQPQHFGDGTRLSIL.

This rearrangement joins TRBV19 to TRBJ1-1; 7 nucleotides agree with TRBD1. The CDR3 runs to 15 residues. CDR1 and CDR2 from the germline V gene are LNHDA and SQIVND (reference sequence). The V gene end was trimmed by 1 base and the J gene end by 2 bases; junction bases not matched to a gene: 4. The CDR3 coding sequence is TGTGCCAGTAGTATAGTTGGGACAGCAAACACTGAAGCTTTCTTT. Translated: CASSIVGTANTEAFF.

The rearrangement uses TRBV27 and TRBJ1-1; TRBD1 might be the D (6 bases). V lost 2 bases and J lost 3, with 13 bases in between. Germline V lookup: CDR1 MNHEY, CDR2 SMNVEV (reference sequence). The CDR3 loop spans 15 amino acids. This CDR3 is CASSLQGPYDTEAFF. In DNA form, the CDR3 reads TGTGCCAGCAGTTTACAGGGGCCCTACGACACTGAAGCTTTCTTT.

The genes are TRBV5-5 and TRBJ2-7, with a possible D match to TRBD1 (5 bases). The CDR3 totals 15 residues. Trimming shortened V by 5 bases and J by 0 bases, and 15 bases separated the two germline ends. Germline V gene lookup returns CDR1 SGHKS and CDR2 YYEKEE (reference sequence). In nucleotides, the CDR3 is TGTGCCAGCAGTCGGAGCCAGGGAATCTCCTACGAGCAGTACTTC. Translating it yields CASSRSQGISYEQYF.